This T cell receptor beta chain appears in the sequencing data of a study of T-cell memory formation after mild COVID-19. Overall study results and limits: Contracting CD8+ clones were enriched in EMRA, CD4+ mainly in CM and EM. Memory from before infection featured some responding clones, which suggests cross-reactive memory joined.

As to this clonotype: What it recognizes is unknown.

The TCR alpha and TCR beta cDNA libraries, bearing sample barcodes and UMIs, were generated by 5'RACE using constant-segment primers. Each CDR3 protein is one row after TCRdb ran MiXCR on the 5' RACE reads. The data hold some 70,000 distinct CDR3 sequences, with around 17% observed a single time. Per the germline V gene, CDR1 is KGHSH and CDR2 is LQKENI. This CDR3 is 12 amino acids long. Trimming removed 2 bases at V and 9 bases at J, with 8 bases between. Sequenced input: PBMCs or a T cell subset sorted from them (not recorded which). This chain joins TRBV18 and TRBJ2-1, with D hard to call. The clonotype originates from an adult woman who had mild COVID-19 (a few samples of this study predate the infection). Cell type and time point are not known. The DNA for the CDR3 is TGTGCCAGCTCACCAGGCGCCTCTGAGCAGTTCTTC. It codes for CASSPGASEQFF.